This TCR beta chain was observed in a study of regulatory T cells in long-lasting Graves disease. As for time point: newly diagnosed GD, antithyroid drugs for less than 3 months. PBMC RNA served as the TCR library source. This clonotype was observed at least ten times. To make TCR beta libraries, researchers used iRepertoire HTBI primers and Arm-PCR of CDR3 regions. TCRdb called the multiplex PCR reads again in MiXCR, with one record for every CDR3 protein. The sample has hundreds of thousands of distinct CDR3 sequences, 15% to 20% seen once. This CDR3 is 14 amino acids long. The germline V and J ends were trimmed by 4 bases and 6 bases, with 15 bases remaining between them. Germline V gives CDR1 LGHDT, CDR2 YNNKEL (reference sequence). This same sample was also taken into another study, of T cells in Graves' hyperthyroidism and ophthalmopathy.

This receptor was obtained from a woman in her twenties or thirties with Graves disease. Sequences were derived from peripheral blood mononuclear cells (PBMCs), sampled at new diagnosis, from a patient treated with antithyroid drugs. This chain joins TRBV3-1 and TRBJ1-1, with a tentative D call TRBD1 (6 bases). CDR3 loop: CASSLSAGAAEAFF. The DNA of the CDR3 is TGTGCCAGCAGCCTCTCGGCGGGGGCAGCTGAAGCTTTCTTT.